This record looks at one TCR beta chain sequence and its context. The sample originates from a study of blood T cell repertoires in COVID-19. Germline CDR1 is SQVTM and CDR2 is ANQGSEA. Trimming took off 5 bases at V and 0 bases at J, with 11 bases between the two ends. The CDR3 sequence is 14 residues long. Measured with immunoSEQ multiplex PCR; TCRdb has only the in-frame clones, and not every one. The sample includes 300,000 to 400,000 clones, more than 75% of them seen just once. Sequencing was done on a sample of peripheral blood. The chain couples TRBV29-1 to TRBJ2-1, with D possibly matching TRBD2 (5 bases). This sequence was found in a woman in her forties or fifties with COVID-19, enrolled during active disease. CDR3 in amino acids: CSVIDYFSYNEQFF. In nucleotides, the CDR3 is TGCAGCGTTATCGACTACTTCTCCTACAATGAGCAGTTCTTC.